This T cell receptor (beta chain) appears in the sequencing data of a study of T cell responses to AZD1222 COVID-19 vaccine. Overall study context: Second-dose timings of about 4 or about 12 weeks were pooled.

Whole-study findings and limits: Donors were mostly white British, more females; clonal diversity possibly underestimated.

V lost 7 bases and J lost 5; bases outside the gene matches: 10. The CDR3 is 13 residues long. The germline V gene encodes CDR1 SQVTM and CDR2 ANQGSEA. Details on this clone: Antigen unknown.

Libraries were prepared by immunoSEQ multiplex PCR; TCRdb keeps only in-frame clonotypes and omits some of them. The sample shows about 150,000 clones, approximately 90% of them seen only once. This specimen was peripheral blood, taken on day 0 of AZD1222 vaccination. The chain carries TRBV29-1 and TRBJ2-5, with 7 nucleotides matching TRBD1. The source of this sequence is an adult in good health. In nucleotides, the CDR3 is TGCAGCGGATCGCGGGCACAGGGGGAGACCCAGTACTTC. This encodes CSGSRAQGETQYF. Full variable domain (remainder filled in from reference TRBV29-1 and TRBJ2-5): SAVISQKPSRDICQRGTSLTIQCQVDSQVTMMFWYRQQPGQSLTLIATANQGSEATYESGFVIDKFPISRPNLTFSTLTVSNMSPEDSSIYLCSGSRAQGETQYFGPGTRLLVL.